These T cell receptor beta chains were read from a single sample in a study of blood T cell repertoires in COVID-19. Profiled with immunoSEQ multiplex PCR; TCRdb holds only in-frame clones, not every one. This table holds about 170,000 clones, 70% to 80% found once. Sequenced input: PBMCs or T cells enriched from blood (not recorded which). The source is a woman between 65 and 79 years old in a cohort exposed to, infected with or recovered from COVID-19 (not recorded which). CDR3s include the opening cysteine and the closing phenylalanine or tryptophan. The D gene is left open where the match is weak. Rows may omit the clone size; those that give it use once, few, many or a size class.

TRBD2	15	TRBV7-9	TRBJ2-3	few	CASSLARGFTDTQYF	TGTGCCAGCAGCTTAGCGCGGGGGTTCACAGATACGCAGTATTTT
NA	13	TRBV6-6	TRBJ1-2	NA	CASSYPTDYGYTF	TGTGCCAGCAGTTACCCGACAGACTATGGCTACACCTTC
TRBD1	14	TRBV25-1	TRBJ1-2	NA	CASSQGVDDYGYTF	TGTGCCAGCAGTCAGGGGGTGGATGACTATGGCTACACCTTC
TRBD1	16	TRBV19	TRBJ1-5	NA	CASKSTGFRANQPQHF	TGTGCCAGTAAATCGACAGGGTTCAGGGCCAATCAGCCCCAGCATTTT
NA	15	TRBV3-1/TRBV3-2	TRBJ1-6	NA	CASSQLGQGNSPLHF	TGTGCCAGCAGCCAATTGGGGCAGGGGAATTCACCCCTCCACTTT
TRBD2	18	TRBV7-9	TRBJ2-1	few	CASSLGDSGTSSYNEQFF	TGTGCCAGCAGCTTAGGCGATAGCGGGACAAGCTCCTACAATGAGCAGTTCTTC
NA	16	TRBV6-5	TRBJ2-1	NA	CASSYSGTSRGNEQFF	TGTGCCAGCAGTTACTCGGGGACTTCCCGGGGCAATGAGCAGTTCTTC
NA	13	TRBV7-9	TRBJ2-4	once	CASSTGGRNIQYF	TGTGCCAGCAGCACCGGGGGACGGAACATTCAGTACTTC
TRBD1	13	TRBV2	TRBJ1-5	few	CASSSQGDQPQHF	TGTGCCAGCAGTTCACAGGGGGATCAGCCCCAGCATTTT
NA	12	TRBV18	TRBJ2-7	NA	CASSEGGYEQYF	TGTGCCAGCTCCGAGGGGGGGTACGAGCAGTACTTC
NA	13	TRBV10-3	TRBJ1-3	NA	CAITGSSGNTIYF	TGTGCCATCACTGGGAGCTCTGGAAACACCATATATTTT
TRBD2	19	TRBV6-4	TRBJ2-2	NA	CASTVPTLAGGVNTGELFF	TGTGCCAGCACCGTTCCCACACTAGCGGGAGGAGTGAACACCGGGGAGCTGTTTTTT
NA	14	TRBV30	TRBJ1-2	NA	CAWRGDLVRTGYTF	TGTGCCTGGAGGGGGGACTTGGTCCGGACTGGCTACACCTTC
TRBD2	15	TRBV4-1	TRBJ2-7	NA	CASSQAASGAYEQYF	TGCGCCAGCAGCCAAGCAGCTAGCGGGGCCTACGAGCAGTACTTC
TRBD2	16	TRBV11-3	TRBJ2-1	NA	CASSLDQASGYNEQFF	TGTGCCAGCAGCTTAGATCAGGCTAGCGGCTACAATGAGCAGTTCTTC
NA	11	TRBV28	TRBJ2-1	few	CASSLRLEQFF	TGTGCCAGCAGTTTACGACTAGAGCAGTTCTTC
NA	12	TRBV28	TRBJ2-1	NA	CASSPGVNEQFF	TGTGCCAGCAGTCCTGGAGTCAATGAGCAGTTCTTC
TRBD1	14	TRBV19	TRBJ2-1	NA	CASSNGQGFNEQFF	TGTGCCAGTAGCAACGGACAGGGGTTCAATGAGCAGTTCTTC
TRBD1	13	TRBV27	TRBJ2-4	NA	CASSKTPGQIQYF	TGTGCCAGCAGCAAGACTCCGGGACAGATTCAGTACTTC
NA	13	TRBV7-9	TRBJ2-1	NA	CASSQTSPNEQFF	TGTGCCAGCAGTCAGACTAGTCCCAATGAGCAGTTCTTC
TRBD1	16	TRBV27	TRBJ1-2	NA	CASSFSGTGGYYGYTF	TGTGCCAGCAGTTTTTCGGGGACAGGGGGCTATTATGGCTACACCTTC
NA	17	TRBV9	TRBJ2-6	NA	CASMRGSLASGANVLTF	TGTGCCAGCATGCGAGGGTCTTTGGCCTCTGGGGCCAACGTCCTGACTTTC
TRBD1	15	TRBV5-1	TRBJ2-7	NA	CASSLGQGASDEQYF	TGCGCCAGCAGCTTGGGGCAGGGGGCTAGCGACGAGCAGTACTTC
NA	16	TRBV18	TRBJ1-6	NA	CASSPRLTGNNSPLHF	TGTGCCAGCTCACCACGGTTGACGGGGAATAATTCACCCCTCCACTTT
TRBD1	13	TRBV29-1	TRBJ1-5	NA	CSVEVAGTGVRSF	TGCAGCGTTGAAGTCGCCGGGACAGGGGTACGGTCATTT
TRBD1	14	TRBV3-1/TRBV3-2	TRBJ1-2	NA	CASSSRFDRVGNTF	TGTGCCAGCAGCTCTCGATTCGACAGGGTGGGAAACACCTTC
TRBD1	14	TRBV28	TRBJ1-2	NA	CASRGTGANYGYTF	TGTGCCAGCAGGGGGACAGGGGCAAACTATGGCTACACCTTC
TRBD1	14	TRBV7-9	TRBJ1-4	once	CASSLGQGQEKLFF	TGTGCCAGCAGCTTAGGGCAGGGACAGGAAAAACTGTTTTTT
TRBD1	16	TRBV28	TRBJ1-5	NA	CASTNPGQGRNQPQHF	TGTGCCAGCACTAATCCGGGACAGGGTAGAAATCAGCCCCAGCATTTT
NA	14	TRBV11-1	TRBJ2-5	NA	CASSFLSIGETQYF	TGTGCCAGCAGCTTTCTTTCCATCGGTGAGACCCAGTACTTC
NA	14	TRBV27	TRBJ1-1	NA	CASNRVGWNTEAFF	TGTGCCAGCAACAGGGTTGGTTGGAACACTGAAGCTTTCTTT
NA	18	TRBV3-1/TRBV3-2	TRBJ2-1	NA	CASSQEGFQRALSNEQFF	TGTGCCAGCAGCCAAGAAGGGTTCCAGCGGGCCCTGAGTAATGAGCAGTTCTTC
NA	14	TRBV7-3	TRBJ2-2	NA	CASSGSSGTGELFF	TGTGCCAGCAGCGGGTCATCAGGAACCGGGGAGCTGTTTTTT
NA	14	TRBV10-3	TRBJ1-3	NA	CAISGADSGNTIYF	TGTGCCATCAGTGGAGCGGACTCTGGAAACACCATATATTTT
NA	15	TRBV11-2	TRBJ2-1	NA	CASSLVWSGVGEQFF	TGTGCCAGCAGCTTAGTTTGGTCAGGGGTGGGTGAGCAGTTCTTC
NA	12	TRBV14	TRBJ1-6	once	CASSQDYSPLHF	TGTGCCAGCAGCCAAGACTATTCACCCCTCCACTTT
NA	14	TRBV5-4	TRBJ1-2	NA	CASSLPLDSRGYTF	TGTGCCAGCAGCTTACCCTTGGACAGCAGGGGCTACACCTTC
TRBD2	12	TRBV11-2	TRBJ2-3	NA	CASGPGGLRKYF	TGTGCCAGCGGGCCCGGGGGACTACGCAAGTATTTT
TRBD1	15	TRBV28	TRBJ1-5	few	CASRQGGDSNQPQHF	TGTGCCTCCAGACAGGGGGGCGATAGCAATCAGCCCCAGCATTTT
NA	16	TRBV27	TRBJ1-6	few	CASSFSADSYNSPLHF	TGTGCCAGCAGTTTTTCAGCGGACTCCTATAATTCACCCCTCCACTTT
NA	15	TRBV6-5	TRBJ1-6	NA	CASSYSGQTNSPLHF	TGTGCCAGCAGTTACTCTGGACAGACTAATTCACCCCTCCACTTT
NA	16	TRBV11-2	TRBJ2-5	NA	CASSFLSSGVAETQYF	TGTGCCAGCAGCTTCCTCAGCTCAGGGGTCGCAGAGACCCAGTACTTC
TRBD1	15	TRBV9	TRBJ2-7	few	CASSLSPGQGDEQYF	TGTGCCAGCAGCTTAAGCCCGGGACAGGGAGACGAGCAGTACTTC
NA	12	TRBV5-4	TRBJ1-1	few	CASSLTGTEAFF	TGTGCCAGCAGCTTGACAGGGACTGAAGCTTTCTTT
TRBD1	17	TRBV2	TRBJ2-1	NA	CASSDTSGTGGRNEQFF	TGTGCCAGCAGCGATACCTCCGGGACAGGGGGCAGGAATGAGCAGTTCTTC
TRBD1	16	TRBV19	TRBJ2-5	NA	CASSNGRTGGVETQYF	TGTGCCAGTAGTAATGGTAGGACAGGGGGCGTAGAGACCCAGTACTTC
NA	17	TRBV2	TRBJ2-6	NA	CASSEKGESSGANVLTF	TGTGCCAGCAGTGAAAAGGGGGAAAGCTCTGGGGCCAACGTCCTGACTTTC
TRBD2	18	TRBV28	TRBJ2-1	NA	CASSLWGVGGSGSDEQFF	TGTGCCAGCAGTTTATGGGGGGTTGGGGGGAGCGGGAGTGATGAGCAGTTCTTC
NA	15	TRBV21-1	TRBJ1-3	NA	CASSKALRSGNTIYF	TGTGCCAGCAGCAAAGCTCTCCGGTCTGGAAACACCATATATTTT
NA	15	TRBV30	TRBJ1-1	NA	CAWSGGQHMNTEAFF	TGTGCCTGGAGTGGGGGACAACACATGAACACTGAAGCTTTCTTT
NA	14	TRBV7-9	TRBJ1-1	NA	CASSSRQFYTEAFF	TGTGCCAGCAGCTCTAGACAGTTTTACACTGAAGCTTTCTTT
TRBD1	15	TRBV27	TRBJ2-1	NA	CASSRAGTAYNEQFF	TGTGCCAGCAGTCGAGCCGGGACAGCGTACAATGAGCAGTTCTTC
TRBD2	15	TRBV5-1	TRBJ2-2	NA	CASSFAGGSTGELFF	TGCGCCAGCAGCTTCGCTGGCGGGAGTACCGGGGAGCTGTTTTTT
TRBD1	14	TRBV3-1/TRBV3-2	TRBJ2-4	once	CASSGTGRKNIQYF	TGTGCCAGCTCCGGGACAGGGCGCAAAAACATTCAGTACTTC
TRBD2	17	TRBV28	TRBJ2-6	NA	CASRTELAISGANVLTF	TGTGCCAGCAGAACCGAACTAGCGATCTCCGGGGCCAACGTCCTGACTTTC
NA	13	TRBV19	TRBJ1-5	NA	CASSIGQGQPQHF	TGTGCCAGTAGTATTGGCCAGGGTCAGCCCCAGCATTTT
NA	14	TRBV3-1/TRBV3-2	TRBJ1-4	NA	CASSPTGYNEKLFF	TGTGCCAGCAGCCCGACAGGTTATAATGAAAAACTGTTTTTT
NA	13	TRBV19	TRBJ2-3	NA	CASSSGNTDTQYF	TGTGCCAGTAGTAGCGGGAACACAGATACGCAGTATTTT